These 16 T cell receptor beta chains were sequenced from one sample in a study of tissue T cells after allogeneic stem cell transplantation. Only in-frame clones appear in the TCRdb table, and some are missing; sequencing was by immunoSEQ multiplex PCR. The sample contains approximately 17,000 clones, around 70% of which appear only once. Sequencing input: spleen. These receptors were obtained from a female BALB/c mouse in good health. Mouse strain MHC haplotype: H2-d.

Concerning this clone itself: Gene names follow the mouse nomenclature. The read ends 1 residue before the CDR3 terminus; that terminus is restored from the germline J gene. V gene TRBV1 combines with J gene TRBJ1-6; the match to TRBD1 covers 7 bases. TRBJ1-6 is marked as an open reading frame, function uncertain. The germline CDR1 and CDR2 sequences are NSQYPW and LRSPGD (reference sequence). Trimming took 4 bases from V and 0 from J; bases not matched to a gene: 0. The CDR3 loop spans 15 amino acids. CDR3 in amino acids: CTCSDRGSYNSPLYF. The DNA read from the CDR3 is TGCACCTGCAGTGACAGGGGTTCCTATAATTCGCCCCTCTAC.

Concerning this clone itself: Genes and germline come from the mouse. The read ends 1 residue before the CDR3 terminus; that terminus is restored from the germline J gene. The J gene is TRBJ2-7, the V gene TRBV19, with 9 bases fitting TRBD2. The CDR3 consists of 13 residues. Germline assignment: CDR1 FNHDT and CDR2 SITEND (reference sequence). V was clipped by 2 bases and J by 4 bases; unmatched bases: 1. Incomplete CDR3 DNA: TGTGCCAGCAGTATCCTGGGGGGGTATGAACAGTAC. Translation: CASSILGGYEQY. The full CDR3 sequence reads CASSILGGYEQYF.

Note on this clone: The gene names here belong to mouse. The CDR3 end is not reached by the read, which stops 1 residue before it; the germline J gene fills it in. The genes are TRBV24 and TRBJ2-5, with D hard to call. The CDR3 runs to 13 residues. Germline V gives CDR1 KGHTA, CDR2 FRNEEI. Trimming removed 0 bases at V and 3 bases at J, with 4 bases between. The DNA read from the CDR3 is TGTGCCAGCAGTCTGTACAATCAAGACACCCAGTAC. Protein: CASSLYNQDTQY. From start to end, the CDR3 is CASSLYNQDTQYF.

Details on this clone: Gene labels here are mouse ones. The CDR3 extends 1 residue past the end of the read, so its final part is completed from the germline J gene. V and J are TRBV5 and TRBJ2-7; 10 bases align to TRBD2. The V segment lost 4 bases and the J segment 4 bases; nucleotides outside the gene matches: 4. Germline V gene lookup returns CDR1 LGHNA and CDR2 YNLKQL (reference sequence). The CDR3 has 14 amino acids. The sequenced CDR3 bases are TGTGCCAGCAGCCCCCCGGACTGGGGGTATGAACAGTAC. Translation gives CASSPPDWGYEQY. The whole CDR3 sequence is CASSPPDWGYEQYF.

This clone was seen only a few times. Any gene name here is a mouse gene name. The CDR3 extends 1 residue past the end of the read, so its final part is completed from the germline J gene. This chain links TRBV1 with TRBJ2-3; D call uncertain. Trimming removed 4 bases at V and 0 bases at J, with 2 bases between. CDR1 NSQYPW and CDR2 LRSPGD come from the germline V gene (reference sequence). The CDR3 is 12 amino acids. CDR3 protein: CTCSGSAETLYF. CDR3 bases read: TGCACCTGCAGTGGCAGTGCAGAAACGCTGTAT.

In this sample, this clone turned up a few times. Gene names and germline refer to mouse. The read finishes 1 residue shy of the CDR3 end, and the germline J gene is used to complete it. The chain is built from TRBV4 and TRBJ1-4, with D possibly TRBD1 on 6 matching bases. CDR3 length: 14 residues. Germline-derived CDR1 and CDR2 are LGHDT and YNNKQL (reference sequence). Trimming cost V 5 bases and J 0 bases, with 7 bases left between them. The sequenced CDR3 bases are TGTGCCAGCAGCAACAGGGTTTCCAACGAAAGATTATTT. Protein sequence: CASSNRVSNERLF. Given in full, the CDR3 is CASSNRVSNERLFF.

Comment on this clone: The genes are named according to mouse. The read falls 1 residue short of the CDR3 end, and the missing part is taken from the germline J gene. The J gene is TRBJ2-7, the V gene TRBV1; D is possibly TRBD1 or TRBD2 (5 bases each). V lost 1 base and J 7 bases, leaving 5 bases between the germline ends. Germline lookup yields CDR1 NSQYPW and CDR2 LRSPGD (reference sequence). The CDR3 covers 11 residues. The DNA read from the CDR3 is TGCACCTGCAGTGCAGGGGGGGAACAGTAC. Protein sequence: CTCSAGGEQY. The CDR3 in its entirety is CTCSAGGEQYF.

On this clone: Here the gene names and germline are mouse. From the germline J gene comes the end of the CDR3, since the read stops 1 residue before it. The chain links TRBV1 to TRBJ1-4; D call uncertain. V dropped 0 bases and J dropped 7 bases, with 6 bases sitting between them. CDR3 length equals 13 residues. Germline V gene sequence: CDR1 NSQYPW, CDR2 LRSPGD (reference sequence). Incomplete CDR3 DNA: TGCACCTGCAGTGCAGATCCCAGCGAAAGATTATTT. Its protein product is CTCSADPSERLF. The full CDR3 protein reads CTCSADPSERLFF.

This clone was counted only a few times. All gene names here are mouse names. CDR3 sequence reads: CASSLEGGLEQYF. The CDR3 bases that were read are TGTGCAAGCAGCTTAGAAGGGGGGCTGGAACAGTAC. The gene calls are TRBV16 and TRBJ2-7; a weak D match, TRBD2 (7 bases). The CDR3 extends 1 residue past the end of the read, so its final part is completed from the germline J gene. V was trimmed by 0 bases and J by 7 bases, leaving 10 bases between them. This CDR3 contains 13 residues. Germline lookup yields CDR1 SGHSA and CDR2 FRNQAP. The variable domain in full, with the rest retrieved from reference TRBV16 and TRBJ2-7, is NAGVIQTPRHKVTGKGQEATLWCEPISGHSAVFWYRQTIVQGLEFLTYFRNQAPIDDSGMPKERFSAQMPNQSHSTLKIQSTQPQDSAVYLCASSLEGGLEQYFGPGTRLTVL.

A note on this clone: A read error may account for a junction end that differs from germline. Genes here carry mouse names. The read terminates 1 residue before the CDR3 end, so the remaining end is supplied by the germline J gene. The chain is built from TRBV13-2 and TRBJ2-7, with D tentatively TRBD1 or TRBD2 (5 bases each). This CDR3 is 12 amino acids long. The V gene's germline CDR1 is NNHNN and CDR2 SYGAGS (reference sequence). The CDR3 DNA, read in part, is TGTGCCAGCAGTGATGCGGGGGTTGAACAGTAC. Residues: CASSDAGVEQY. The full-length CDR3 reads as CASSDAGVEQYF.

This clone was seen once. Gene names are the mouse ones. Read data end 1 residue before the CDR3 end; the end is taken from the germline J gene. The chain has TRBV29 and TRBJ1-4; 10 positions match TRBD1. The CDR3 contains 15 residues. Trimming removed 6 bases from V and 3 bases from J; junction bases left unmatched: 4. Germline CDR1 MSHET, CDR2 SYDVDS. CDR3 in amino acids: CASRETGGTNERLFF. The DNA read from the CDR3 is TGTGCTAGCAGAGAGACAGGGGGCACCAACGAAAGATTATTT. Variable domain in full (rest from reference TRBV29 and TRBJ1-4): DMKVTQMPRYLIKRMGENVLLECGQDMSHETMYWYRQDPGLGLQLIYISYDVDSNSEGDIPKGYRVSRKKREHFSLILDSAKTNQTSVYFCASRETGGTNERLFFGHGTKLSVL.

About this clone itself: The genes are named according to mouse. The read terminates 1 residue ahead of where the CDR3 ends, so the germline J gene completes it. V gene TRBV13-1 combines with J gene TRBJ2-2, with D unresolved. The CDR3 runs 12 residues. The germline CDR1 and CDR2 sequences are NSHNY and SYGAGN. V shed 5 bases and J shed 2 bases, with 4 bases lying between them. The covered CDR3 bases are TGTGCCAGCAGGGACAACACCGGGCAGCTCTAC. Its translation is CASRDNTGQLY. The full CDR3 protein is CASRDNTGQLYF.

On this clone: Mouse names are used for the genes. The CDR3 goes on 1 residue after the read ends, and that part is filled in from the germline J gene. V usage is TRBV5 and J usage is TRBJ1-2, with D possibly matching TRBD1 (5 bases). Germline-derived CDR1 and CDR2 are LGHNA and YNLKQL (reference sequence). This CDR3 comprises 14 residues. V lost 0 bases and J 2 bases, leaving 7 bases between the germline ends. The sequenced CDR3 bases are TGTGCCAGCAGCCAAGATGGGGGGAACTCCGACTACACC. Amino acids: CASSQDGGNSDYT. The whole CDR3 sequence is CASSQDGGNSDYTF.

For this clone: These gene names are mouse names. The read terminates 1 residue ahead of where the CDR3 ends, so the germline J gene completes it. The chain employs TRBV13-2 and TRBJ2-5, with TRBD2 matching over 14 bases. The CDR3 contains 16 residues. The trim removed 2 bases at V and 6 bases at J, leaving 5 bases unmatched. In germline, CDR1 is NNHNN, CDR2 SYGAGS (reference sequence). CDR3 region: CASGEGTGGAWDTQYF. The part of the CDR3 DNA that was read is TGTGCCAGCGGTGAGGGGACTGGGGGGGCATGGGACACCCAGTAC.

About this clone: Gene names are the mouse ones. The read is 1 residue too short to cover the CDR3 end, so that end is filled in from the germline J gene. V and J are TRBV20 and TRBJ1-1, with D perhaps matching TRBD1 (6 bases). V was cut by 5 bases and J by 3 bases, with 10 bases left in between. The CDR3 spans 12 residues. The V gene's germline CDR1 is GFQATS and CDR2 STVNSAI. This CDR3 is CGALQGHTEVFF. Partial CDR3 DNA: TGTGGTGCTCTACAGGGACACACAGAAGTCTTC.

Notes on this clone: The listed genes are named as in mouse. The CDR3 goes on 1 residue after the read ends, and that part is filled in from the germline J gene. J is TRBJ2-2 and V is TRBV19; a possible D gene is TRBD1 (6 bases). The germline V gene encodes CDR1 FNHDT and CDR2 SITEND (reference sequence). The CDR3 is 13 amino acids. The ends were cut back, 4 bases at V and 4 bases at J, with 8 bases in the middle. The part of the CDR3 DNA that was read is TGTGCCAGCAGTCCACAGGGCACCGGGCAGCTCTAC. Its protein is CASSPQGTGQLY. The entire CDR3 protein reads CASSPQGTGQLYF.